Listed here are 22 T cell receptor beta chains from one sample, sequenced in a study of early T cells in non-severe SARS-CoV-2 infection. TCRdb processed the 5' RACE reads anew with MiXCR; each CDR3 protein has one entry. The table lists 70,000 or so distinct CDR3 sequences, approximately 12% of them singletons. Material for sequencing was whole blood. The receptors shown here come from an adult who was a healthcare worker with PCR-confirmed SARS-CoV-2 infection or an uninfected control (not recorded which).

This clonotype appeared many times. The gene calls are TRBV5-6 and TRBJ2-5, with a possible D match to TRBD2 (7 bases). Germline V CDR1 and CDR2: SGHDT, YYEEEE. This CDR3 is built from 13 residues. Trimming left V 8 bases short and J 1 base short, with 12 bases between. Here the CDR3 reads CASRGGLQETQYF. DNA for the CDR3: TGTGCCAGTCGCGGGGGCCTCCAAGAGACCCAGTACTTC.

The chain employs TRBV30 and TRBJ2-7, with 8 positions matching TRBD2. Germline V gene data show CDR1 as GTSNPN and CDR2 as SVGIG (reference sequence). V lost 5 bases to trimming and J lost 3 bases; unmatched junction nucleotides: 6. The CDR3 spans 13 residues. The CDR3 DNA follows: TGTGCCTGGGGGACTAGTGGGAACTACGAGCAGTACTTC. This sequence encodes CAWGTSGNYEQYF.

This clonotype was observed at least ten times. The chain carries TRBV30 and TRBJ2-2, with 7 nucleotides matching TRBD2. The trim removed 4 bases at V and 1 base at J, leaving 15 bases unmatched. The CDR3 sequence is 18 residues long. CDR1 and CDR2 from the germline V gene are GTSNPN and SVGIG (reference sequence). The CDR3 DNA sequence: TGTGCCTGGAATGGCGGGAGTTTGAAGCTTGAGAACACCGGGGAGCTGTTTTTT. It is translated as CAWNGGSLKLENTGELFF.

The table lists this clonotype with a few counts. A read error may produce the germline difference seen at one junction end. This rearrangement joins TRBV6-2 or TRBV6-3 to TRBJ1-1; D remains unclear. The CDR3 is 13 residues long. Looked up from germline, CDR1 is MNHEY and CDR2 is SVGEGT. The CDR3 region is CASSYRVNTEVFF. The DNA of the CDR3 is TGTGCCAGCAGTTACAGGGTGAACACTGAAGTTTTCTTT.

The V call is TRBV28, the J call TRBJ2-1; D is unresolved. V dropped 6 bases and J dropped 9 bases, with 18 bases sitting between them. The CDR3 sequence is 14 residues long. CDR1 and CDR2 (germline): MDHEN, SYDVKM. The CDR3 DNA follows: TGTGCCAGCAGCTCCTCTCTGTCCGTAGGTGAGCAGTTCTTC. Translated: CASSSSLSVGEQFF.

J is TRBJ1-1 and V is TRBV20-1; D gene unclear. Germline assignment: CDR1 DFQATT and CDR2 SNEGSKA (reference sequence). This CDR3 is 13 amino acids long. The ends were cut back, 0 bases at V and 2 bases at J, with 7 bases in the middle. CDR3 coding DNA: TGCAGTGCTAGAGAGGGCGCAAACACTGAAGCTTTCTTT. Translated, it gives CSAREGANTEAFF.

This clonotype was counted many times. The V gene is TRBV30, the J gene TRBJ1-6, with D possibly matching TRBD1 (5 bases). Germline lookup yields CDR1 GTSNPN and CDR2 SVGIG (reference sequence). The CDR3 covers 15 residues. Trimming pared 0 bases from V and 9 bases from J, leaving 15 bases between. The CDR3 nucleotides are TGTGCCTGGAGTGTACTGGAGCCAAGGGGTTCACCCCTCCACTTT. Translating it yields CAWSVLEPRGSPLHF.

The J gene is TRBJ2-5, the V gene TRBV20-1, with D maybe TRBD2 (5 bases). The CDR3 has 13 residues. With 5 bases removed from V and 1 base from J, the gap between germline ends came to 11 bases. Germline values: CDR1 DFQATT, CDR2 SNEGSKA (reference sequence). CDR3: CSAPRTGQETQYF. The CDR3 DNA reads TGCAGTGCTCCTCGGACTGGCCAAGAGACCCAGTACTTC.

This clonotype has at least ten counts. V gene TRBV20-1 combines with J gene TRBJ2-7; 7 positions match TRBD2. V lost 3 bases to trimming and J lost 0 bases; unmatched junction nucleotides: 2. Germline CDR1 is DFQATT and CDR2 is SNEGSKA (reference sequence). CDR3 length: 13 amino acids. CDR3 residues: CSASGRSSYEQYF. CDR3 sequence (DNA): TGCAGTGCTAGCGGGAGGAGCTCCTACGAGCAGTACTTC.

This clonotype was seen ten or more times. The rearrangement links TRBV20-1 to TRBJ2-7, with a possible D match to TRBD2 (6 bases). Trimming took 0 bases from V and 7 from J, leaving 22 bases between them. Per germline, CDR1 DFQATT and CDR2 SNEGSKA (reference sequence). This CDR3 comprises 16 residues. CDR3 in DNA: TGCAGTGCTAGAGATCCTAGGGGCGGGGCGGCTCGGGAGCAGTACTTC. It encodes CSARDPRGGAAREQYF.

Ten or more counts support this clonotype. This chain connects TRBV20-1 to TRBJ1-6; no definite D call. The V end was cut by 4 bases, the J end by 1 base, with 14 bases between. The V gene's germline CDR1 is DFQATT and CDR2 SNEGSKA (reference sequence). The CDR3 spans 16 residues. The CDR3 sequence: CSANPNSGSYNSPLHF. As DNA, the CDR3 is TGCAGTGCTAACCCAAACTCCGGGTCCTATAATTCACCCCTCCACTTT.

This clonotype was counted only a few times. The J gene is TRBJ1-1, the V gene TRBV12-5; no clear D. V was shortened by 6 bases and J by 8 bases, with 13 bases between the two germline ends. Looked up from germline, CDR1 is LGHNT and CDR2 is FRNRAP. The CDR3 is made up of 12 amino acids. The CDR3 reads CASGWATGEAFF. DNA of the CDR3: TGTGCTAGTGGCTGGGCCACTGGCGAAGCTTTCTTT. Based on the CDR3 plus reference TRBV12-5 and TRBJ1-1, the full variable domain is DARVTQTPRHKVTEMGQEVTMRCQPILGHNTVFWYRQTMMQGLELLAYFRNRAPLDDSGMPKDRFSAEMPDATLATLKIQPSEPRDSAVYFCASGWATGEAFFGQGTRLTVV.

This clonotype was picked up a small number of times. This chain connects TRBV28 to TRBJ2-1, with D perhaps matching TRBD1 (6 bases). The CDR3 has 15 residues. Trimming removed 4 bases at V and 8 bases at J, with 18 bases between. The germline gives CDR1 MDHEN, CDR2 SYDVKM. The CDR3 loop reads CASSSYNPGHHEQFF. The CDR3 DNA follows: TGTGCCAGCAGTTCCTACAACCCGGGACACCATGAGCAGTTCTTC.

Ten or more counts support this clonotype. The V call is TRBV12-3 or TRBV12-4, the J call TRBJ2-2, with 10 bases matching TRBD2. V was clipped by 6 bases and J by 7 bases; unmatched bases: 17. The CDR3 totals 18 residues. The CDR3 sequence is CASSHTALAGAGVGELFF. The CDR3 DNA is TGTGCCAGCAGCCACACCGCTCTAGCGGGAGCGGGCGTCGGGGAGCTGTTTTTT.

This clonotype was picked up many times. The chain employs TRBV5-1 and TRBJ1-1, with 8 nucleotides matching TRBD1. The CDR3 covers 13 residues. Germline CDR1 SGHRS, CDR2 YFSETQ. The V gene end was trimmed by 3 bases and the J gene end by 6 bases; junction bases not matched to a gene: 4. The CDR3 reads CASSSRGPAEAFF. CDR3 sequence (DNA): TGCGCCAGCAGCTCCAGGGGGCCCGCTGAAGCTTTCTTT.

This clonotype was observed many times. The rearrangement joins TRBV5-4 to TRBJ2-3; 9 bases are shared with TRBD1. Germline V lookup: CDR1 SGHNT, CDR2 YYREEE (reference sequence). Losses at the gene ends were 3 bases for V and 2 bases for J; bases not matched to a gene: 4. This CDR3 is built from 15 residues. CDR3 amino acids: CASSSGTGNTDTQYF. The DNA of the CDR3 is TGTGCCAGCAGCTCAGGGACAGGGAACACAGATACGCAGTATTTT. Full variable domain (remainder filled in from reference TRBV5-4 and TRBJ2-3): ETGVTQSPTHLIKTRGQQVTLRCSSQSGHNTVSWYQQALGQGPQFIFQYYREEENGRGNFPPRFSGLQFPNYSSELNVNALELDDSALYLCASSSGTGNTDTQYFGPGTRLTVL.

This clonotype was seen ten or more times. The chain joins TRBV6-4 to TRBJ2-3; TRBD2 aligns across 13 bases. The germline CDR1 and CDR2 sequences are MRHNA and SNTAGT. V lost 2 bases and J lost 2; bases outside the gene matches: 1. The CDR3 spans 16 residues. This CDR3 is CASSDGLAGDTDTQYF. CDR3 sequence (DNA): TGTGCCAGCAGTGACGGACTAGCGGGGGACACAGATACGCAGTATTTT.

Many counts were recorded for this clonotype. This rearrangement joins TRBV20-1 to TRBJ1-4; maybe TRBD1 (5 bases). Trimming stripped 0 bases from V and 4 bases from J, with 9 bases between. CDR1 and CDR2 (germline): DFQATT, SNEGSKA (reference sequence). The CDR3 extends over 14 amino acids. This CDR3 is CSARDGARNEKLFF. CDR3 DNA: TGCAGTGCTAGAGATGGGGCTCGTAATGAAAAACTGTTTTTT.

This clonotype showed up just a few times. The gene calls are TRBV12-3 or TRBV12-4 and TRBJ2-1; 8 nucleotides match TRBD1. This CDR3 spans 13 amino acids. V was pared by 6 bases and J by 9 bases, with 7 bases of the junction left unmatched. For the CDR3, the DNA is TGTGCCAGCAGCTTCAGGGGGCTCGGTGAGCAGTTCTTC. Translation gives CASSFRGLGEQFF.

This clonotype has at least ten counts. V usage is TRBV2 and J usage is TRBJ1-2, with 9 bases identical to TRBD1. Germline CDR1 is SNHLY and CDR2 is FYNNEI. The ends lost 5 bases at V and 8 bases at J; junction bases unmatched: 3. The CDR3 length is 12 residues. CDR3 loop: CASSWTGEGYTF. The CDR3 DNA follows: TGTGCCAGCAGTTGGACAGGGGAAGGCTACACCTTC. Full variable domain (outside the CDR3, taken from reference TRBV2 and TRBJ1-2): EPEVTQTPSHQVTQMGQEVILRCVPISNHLYFYWYRQILGQKVEFLVSFYNNEISEKSEIFDDQFSVERPDGSNFTLKIRSTKLEDSAMYFCASSWTGEGYTFGSGTRLTVV.

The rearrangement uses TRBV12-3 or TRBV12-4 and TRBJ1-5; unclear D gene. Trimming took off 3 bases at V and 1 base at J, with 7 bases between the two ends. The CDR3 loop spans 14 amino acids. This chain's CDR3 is CASSLQESNQPQHF. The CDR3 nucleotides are TGTGCCAGCAGTTTGCAGGAAAGCAATCAGCCCCAGCATTTT.

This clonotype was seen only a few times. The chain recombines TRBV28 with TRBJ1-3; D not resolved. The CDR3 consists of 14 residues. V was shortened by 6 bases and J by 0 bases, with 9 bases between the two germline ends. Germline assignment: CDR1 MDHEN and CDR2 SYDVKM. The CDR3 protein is CASRRFLSGNTIYF. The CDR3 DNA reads TGTGCCAGCAGGCGGTTCCTCTCTGGAAACACCATATATTTT.